This T cell receptor beta chain was sequenced for a study of molecular identifiers for immune sequencing clone quantification. General study findings and limits: It was shown that clones above 20 RNA copies held over 97% of effector molecules, but under 1% in naive cells.

TCRdb used MiXCR to reprocess the PCR reads, holding one entry per CDR3 protein. The repertoire includes approximately 590,000 distinct CDR3 sequences, 25% of them detected once, and 0.6% to 0.9% sits in the top ten. Sequencing libraries of naive CD8 cells derived from approximately 22,000 to 940,000 sorted cells with 10%, 30% or 50% RNA. Sorted naive CD8 T cells were those defined as CD8+CD4-CCR7+CD45RA+. Concerning this clonotype itself: Antigen specificity is unknown. This may arise from a read error, as a much more abundant clone is one base away.

The CDR3 length is 15 residues. V lost 1 base and J lost 0, with 9 bases in between. CDR1 SGHDN and CDR2 FVKESK come from the germline V gene. The gene calls are TRBV14 and TRBJ1-1; D may be TRBD1 (5 bases). The sequenced sample was naive CD8+ T cells from blood, with Jurkat cell RNA spiked in. The subset is: FACS-sorted CD8+CD4-CCR7+CD45RA+ naive T cells. This clonotype was obtained from a human donor in good health. Some libraries in this study had Jurkat cell RNA spiked in. This chain's CDR3 is CASSQAGRMNTEAFF. The CDR3 DNA reads TGTGCCAGCAGCCAAGCAGGGCGGATGAACACTGAAGCTTTCTTT. Combining the CDR3 with reference TRBV14 and TRBJ1-1 gives the whole variable domain EAGVTQFPSHSVIEKGQTVTLRCDPISGHDNLYWYRRVMGKEIKFLLHFVKESKQDESGMPNNRFLAERTGGTYSTLKVQPAELEDSGVYFCASSQAGRMNTEAFFGQGTRLTVV.